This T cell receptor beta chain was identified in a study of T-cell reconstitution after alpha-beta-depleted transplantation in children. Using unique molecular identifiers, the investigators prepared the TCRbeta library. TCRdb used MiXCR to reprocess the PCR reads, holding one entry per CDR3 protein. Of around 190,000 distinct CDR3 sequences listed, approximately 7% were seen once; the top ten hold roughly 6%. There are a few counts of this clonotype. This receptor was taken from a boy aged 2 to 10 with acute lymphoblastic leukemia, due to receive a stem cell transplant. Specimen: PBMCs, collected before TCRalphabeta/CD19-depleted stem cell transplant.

CDR3 nucleotide sequence: TGTGCCAGCTCACCGGACGGAGATAATGAAAAACTGTTTTTT. This gives the protein CASSPDGDNEKLFF. J is TRBJ1-4 and V is TRBV18; D is ambiguous. The V gene's germline CDR1 is KGHSH and CDR2 LQKENI. This CDR3 has 14 amino acids. V lost 3 bases, J lost 4 bases, and 9 bases lay in between.